This T cell receptor beta chain was sequenced in a study of CD8 T cells in cerebrospinal fluid in Alzheimer's disease. In the study overall: Plate-based nested PCR sequencing and droplet-based sequencing measured CSF T cell clonal expansion.

Broader study findings: Patients with mild cognitive impairment or Alzheimer's disease had a larger top CSF clone percentage than controls.

From germline, CDR1 is MNHNY and CDR2 SVGAGI (reference sequence). The CDR3 totals 11 residues. About this clonotype itself: The antigen is not known.

Profiling of CSF cells used 10X single-cell V(D)J plus 5' expression. TCRdb reprocessed the 10x single-cell sequencing reads and keeps a single row for each CDR3 protein, giving no DNA. The sample has over a thousand distinct CDR3 sequences. A live/dead marker was used to sort live CSF cells for droplet sequencing. J is TRBJ1-1 and V is TRBV6-6; TCRdb outputs TRBD1, but without DNA this stays unchecked. Sequencing input: cerebrospinal fluid. This receptor was identified in a human donor in good health. The CDR3 loop is CASTGGAEAFF.